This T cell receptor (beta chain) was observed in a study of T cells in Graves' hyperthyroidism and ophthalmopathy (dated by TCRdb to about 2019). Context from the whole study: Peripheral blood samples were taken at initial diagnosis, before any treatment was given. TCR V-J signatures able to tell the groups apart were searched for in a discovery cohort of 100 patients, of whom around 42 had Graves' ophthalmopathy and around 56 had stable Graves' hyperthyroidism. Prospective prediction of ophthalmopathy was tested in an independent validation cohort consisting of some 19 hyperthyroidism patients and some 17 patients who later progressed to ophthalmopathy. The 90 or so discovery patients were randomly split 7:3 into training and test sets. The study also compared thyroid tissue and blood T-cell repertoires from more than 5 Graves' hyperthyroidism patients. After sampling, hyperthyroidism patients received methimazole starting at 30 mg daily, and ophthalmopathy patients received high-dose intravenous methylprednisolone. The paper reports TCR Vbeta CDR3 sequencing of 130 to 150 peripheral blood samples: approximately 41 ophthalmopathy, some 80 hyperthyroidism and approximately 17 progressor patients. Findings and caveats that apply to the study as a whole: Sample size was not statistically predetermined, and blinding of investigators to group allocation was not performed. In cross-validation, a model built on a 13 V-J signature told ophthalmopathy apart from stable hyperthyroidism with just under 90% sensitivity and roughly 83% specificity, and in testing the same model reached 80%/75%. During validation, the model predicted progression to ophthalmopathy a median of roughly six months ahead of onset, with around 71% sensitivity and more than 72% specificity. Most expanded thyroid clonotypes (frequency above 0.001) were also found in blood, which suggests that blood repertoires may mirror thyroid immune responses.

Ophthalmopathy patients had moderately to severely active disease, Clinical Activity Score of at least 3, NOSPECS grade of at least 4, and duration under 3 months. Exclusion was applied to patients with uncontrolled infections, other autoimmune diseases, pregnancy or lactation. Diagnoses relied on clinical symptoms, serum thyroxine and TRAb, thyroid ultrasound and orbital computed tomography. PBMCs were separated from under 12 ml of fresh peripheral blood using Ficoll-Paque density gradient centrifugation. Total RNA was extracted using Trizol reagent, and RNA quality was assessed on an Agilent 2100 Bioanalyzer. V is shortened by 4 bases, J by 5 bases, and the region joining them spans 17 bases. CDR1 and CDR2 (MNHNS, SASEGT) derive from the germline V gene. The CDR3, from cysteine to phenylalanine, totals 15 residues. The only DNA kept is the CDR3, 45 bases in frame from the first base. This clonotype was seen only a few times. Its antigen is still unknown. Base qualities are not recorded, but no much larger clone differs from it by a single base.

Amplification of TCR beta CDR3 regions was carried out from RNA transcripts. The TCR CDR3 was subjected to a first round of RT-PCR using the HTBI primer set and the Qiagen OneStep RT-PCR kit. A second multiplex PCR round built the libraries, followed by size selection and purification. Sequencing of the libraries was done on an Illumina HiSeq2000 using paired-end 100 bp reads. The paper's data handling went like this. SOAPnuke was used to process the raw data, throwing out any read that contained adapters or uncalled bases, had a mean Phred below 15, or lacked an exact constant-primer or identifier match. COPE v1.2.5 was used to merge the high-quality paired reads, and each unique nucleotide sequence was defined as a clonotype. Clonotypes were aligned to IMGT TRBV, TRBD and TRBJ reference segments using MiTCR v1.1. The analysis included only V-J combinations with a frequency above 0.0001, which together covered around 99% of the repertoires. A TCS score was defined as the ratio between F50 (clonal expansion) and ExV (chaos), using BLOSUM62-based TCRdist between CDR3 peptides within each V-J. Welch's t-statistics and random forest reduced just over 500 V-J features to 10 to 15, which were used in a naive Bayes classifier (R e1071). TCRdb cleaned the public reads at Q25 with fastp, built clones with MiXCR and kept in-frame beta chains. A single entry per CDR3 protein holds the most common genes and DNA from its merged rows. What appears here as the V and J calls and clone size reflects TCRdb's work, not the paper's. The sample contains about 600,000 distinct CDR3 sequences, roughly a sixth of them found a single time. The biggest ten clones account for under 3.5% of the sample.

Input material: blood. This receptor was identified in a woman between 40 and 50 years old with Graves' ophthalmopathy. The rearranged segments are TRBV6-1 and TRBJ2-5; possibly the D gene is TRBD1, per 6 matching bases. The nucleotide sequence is TGTGCCAGCAGTGTCACAGGGTCCCGCGGGGAGACCCAGTACTTC. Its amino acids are CASSVTGSRGETQYF.